This TCR beta chain was sequenced during a study of T-cell memory formation after mild COVID-19. The sample holds many counts of this clonotype. No antigen is known for it. The V gene's germline CDR1 is DFQATT and CDR2 SNEGSKA (reference sequence). This CDR3 spans 13 amino acids. Trimming cost V 3 bases and J 2 bases; bases outside gene matches: 4. After 5'RACE with constant-segment primers, TCR alpha and TCR beta cDNA libraries carrying sample barcodes and UMIs were obtained. TCRdb recomputed calls from the 5' RACE reads with MiXCR, one row per CDR3 protein. Of about 47,000 distinct CDR3 sequences in the sample, 9.5% were seen once. Points from the study as a whole: Day 15 to 85 contractors were CD4/CD8 balanced; later expanders leaned CD4+.

The TCR sequence derives from an adult woman who had mild COVID-19 (a few samples of this study predate the infection). Cell type and time point are not known. The chain recombines TRBV20-1 with TRBJ2-7, with 7 positions matching TRBD2. The sample taken for sequencing was PBMCs or a T cell subset sorted from them (not recorded which). CDR3 loop: CSASHGLAYEQYF. The CDR3 bases are TGCAGTGCTAGCCACGGACTAGCCTACGAGCAGTACTTC.